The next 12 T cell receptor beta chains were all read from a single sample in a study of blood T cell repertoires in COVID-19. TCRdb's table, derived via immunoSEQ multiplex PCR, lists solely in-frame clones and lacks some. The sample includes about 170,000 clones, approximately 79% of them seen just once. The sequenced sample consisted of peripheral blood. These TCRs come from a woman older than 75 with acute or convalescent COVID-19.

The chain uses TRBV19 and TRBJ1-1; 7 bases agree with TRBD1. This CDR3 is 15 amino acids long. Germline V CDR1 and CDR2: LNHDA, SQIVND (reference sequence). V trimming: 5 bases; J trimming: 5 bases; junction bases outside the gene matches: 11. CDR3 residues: CASSPYPQGNTEAFF. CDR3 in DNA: TGTGCCAGTAGTCCCTACCCACAGGGGAATACTGAAGCTTTCTTT.

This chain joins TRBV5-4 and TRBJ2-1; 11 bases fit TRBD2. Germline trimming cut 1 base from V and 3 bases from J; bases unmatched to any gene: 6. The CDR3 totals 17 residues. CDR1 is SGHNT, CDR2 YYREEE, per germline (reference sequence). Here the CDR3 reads CASSLTSGSAHYNEQFF. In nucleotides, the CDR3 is TGTGCCAGCAGCTTGACTAGCGGGAGCGCACACTACAATGAGCAGTTCTTC.

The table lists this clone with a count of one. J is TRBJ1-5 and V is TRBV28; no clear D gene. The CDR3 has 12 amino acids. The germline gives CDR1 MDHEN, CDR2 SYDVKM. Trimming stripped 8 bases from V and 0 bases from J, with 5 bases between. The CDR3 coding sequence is TGTGCCAGCCTGAGTAGCAATCAGCCCCAGCATTTT. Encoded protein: CASLSSNQPQHF.

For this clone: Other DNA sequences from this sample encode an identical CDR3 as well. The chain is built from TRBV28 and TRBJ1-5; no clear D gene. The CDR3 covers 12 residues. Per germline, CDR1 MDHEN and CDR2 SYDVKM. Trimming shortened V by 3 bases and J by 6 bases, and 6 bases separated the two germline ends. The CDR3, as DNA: TGTGCCAGCAGTTTGGCGGGTCAGCCCCAGCATTTT. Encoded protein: CASSLAGQPQHF.

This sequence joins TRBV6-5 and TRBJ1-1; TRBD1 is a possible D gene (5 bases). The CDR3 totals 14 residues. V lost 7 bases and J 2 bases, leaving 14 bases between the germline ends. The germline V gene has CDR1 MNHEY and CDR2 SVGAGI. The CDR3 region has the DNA TGTGCCAGCACCCCCAACGGGGGAAACACTGAAGCTTTCTTT. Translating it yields CASTPNGGNTEAFF.

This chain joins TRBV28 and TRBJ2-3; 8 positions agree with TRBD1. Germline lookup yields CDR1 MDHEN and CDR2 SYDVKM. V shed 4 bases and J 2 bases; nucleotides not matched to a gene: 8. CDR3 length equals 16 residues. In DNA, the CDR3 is TGTGCCAGCAGTTCCCCAGGGGGCAGGGTCACAGATACGCAGTATTTT. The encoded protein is CASSSPGGRVTDTQYF. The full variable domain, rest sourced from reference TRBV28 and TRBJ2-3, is DVKVTQSSRYLVKRTGEKVFLECVQDMDHENMFWYRQDPGLGLRLIYFSYDVKMKEKGDIPEGYSVSREKKERFSLILESASTNQTSMYLCASSSPGGRVTDTQYFGPGTRLTVL.

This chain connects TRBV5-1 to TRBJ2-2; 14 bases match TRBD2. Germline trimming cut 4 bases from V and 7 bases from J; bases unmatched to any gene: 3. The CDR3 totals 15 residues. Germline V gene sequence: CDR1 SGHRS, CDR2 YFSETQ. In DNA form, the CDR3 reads TGCGCCAGCAGCGGGACTAGCGGGAGTGGCGGGGAGCTGTTTTTT. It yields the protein CASSGTSGSGGELFF.

The CDR3 here is CASSAQGGVEEKLFF. In DNA form, the CDR3 reads TGCGCCAGCAGCGCCCAAGGGGGCGTAGAGGAAAAACTGTTTTTT. This chain uses TRBV5-1 with TRBJ1-4, with 7 nucleotides matching TRBD1. In germline, CDR1 is SGHRS, CDR2 YFSETQ. The CDR3 spans 15 residues. V shed 4 bases, J shed 8 bases, and the junction held 11 bases outside the gene matches.

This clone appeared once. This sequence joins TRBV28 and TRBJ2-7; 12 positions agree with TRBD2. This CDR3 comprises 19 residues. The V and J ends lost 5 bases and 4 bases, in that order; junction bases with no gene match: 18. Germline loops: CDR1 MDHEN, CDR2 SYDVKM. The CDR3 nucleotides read TGTGCCAGCAGTGCGTCGGGACAGCTAGGACTAGCGGGGAAGTACGAGCAGTACTTC. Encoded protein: CASSASGQLGLAGKYEQYF.

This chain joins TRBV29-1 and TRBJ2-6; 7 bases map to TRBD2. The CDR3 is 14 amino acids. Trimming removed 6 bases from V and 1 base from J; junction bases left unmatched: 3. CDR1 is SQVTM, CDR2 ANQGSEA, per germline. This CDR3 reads CSVERGSGANVLTF. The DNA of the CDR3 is TGCAGCGTGGAGCGGGGTTCTGGGGCCAACGTCCTGACTTTC.

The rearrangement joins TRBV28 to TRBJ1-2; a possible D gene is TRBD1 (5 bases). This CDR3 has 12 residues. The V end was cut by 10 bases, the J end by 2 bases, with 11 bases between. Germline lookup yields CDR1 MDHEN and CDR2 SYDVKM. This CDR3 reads CAIRGYNYGYTF. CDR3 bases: TGTGCCATCCGGGGGTACAACTATGGCTACACCTTC.

DNA of the CDR3: TGTGCCAGCAGCTTAAGTTCAGGGGGTCAGGAAAAACTGTTTTTT. It yields the protein CASSLSSGGQEKLFF. This chain joins TRBV5-4 and TRBJ1-4; 7 bases map to TRBD1. Looked up from germline, CDR1 is SGHNT and CDR2 is YYREEE (reference sequence). The J segment lost 8 bases and the V segment lost 2 bases, leaving 9 bases of the junction unmatched. This CDR3 spans 15 amino acids.